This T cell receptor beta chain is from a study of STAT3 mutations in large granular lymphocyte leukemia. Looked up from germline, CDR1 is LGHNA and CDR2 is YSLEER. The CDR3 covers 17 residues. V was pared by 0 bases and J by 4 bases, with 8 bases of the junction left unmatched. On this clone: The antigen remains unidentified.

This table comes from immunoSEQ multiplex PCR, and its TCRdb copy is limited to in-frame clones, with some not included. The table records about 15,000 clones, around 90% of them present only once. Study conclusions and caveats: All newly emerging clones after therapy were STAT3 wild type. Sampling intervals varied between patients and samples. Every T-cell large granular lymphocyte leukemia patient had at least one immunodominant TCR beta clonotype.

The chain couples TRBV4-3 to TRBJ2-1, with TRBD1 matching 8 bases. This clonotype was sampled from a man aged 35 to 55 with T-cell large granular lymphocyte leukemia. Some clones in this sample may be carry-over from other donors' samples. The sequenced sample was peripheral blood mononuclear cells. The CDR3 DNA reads TGCGCCAGCAGCCAAGACTTTGGGACAGGAGCTTACAATGAGCAGTTCTTC. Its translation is CASSQDFGTGAYNEQFF.